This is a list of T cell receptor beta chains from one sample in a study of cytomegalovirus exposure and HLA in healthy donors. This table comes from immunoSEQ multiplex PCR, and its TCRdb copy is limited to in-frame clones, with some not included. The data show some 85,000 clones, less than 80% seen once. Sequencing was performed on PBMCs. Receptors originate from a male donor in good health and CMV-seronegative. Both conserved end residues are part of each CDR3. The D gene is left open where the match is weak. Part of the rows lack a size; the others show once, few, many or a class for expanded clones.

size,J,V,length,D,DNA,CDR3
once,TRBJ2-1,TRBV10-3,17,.,TGTGCCATCAGTGAGCCCACTAGAAGTGGGTCCTACAATGAGCAGTTCTTC,CAISEPTRSGSYNEQFF
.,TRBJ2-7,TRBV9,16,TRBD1,TGTGCCAGCAGCGTAGATTGGGACAGGGGTTCCTACGAGCAGTACTTC,CASSVDWDRGSYEQYF
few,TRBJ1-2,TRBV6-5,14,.,TGTGCCAGCAGTTACTCGGGGGGTAACTATGGCTACACCTTC,CASSYSGGNYGYTF
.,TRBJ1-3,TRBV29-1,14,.,TGCAGCGTTGTGCGGGGGTACTCTGGAAACACCATATATTTT,CSVVRGYSGNTIYF
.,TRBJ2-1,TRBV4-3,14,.,TGCGCCAGCAGCCAAGTTGCTAGCAACAATGAGCAGTTCTTC,CASSQVASNNEQFF
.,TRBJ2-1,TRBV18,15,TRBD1,TGTGCCAGCTCACCAAGCAGGGGGACCTACAATGAGCAGTTCTTC,CASSPSRGTYNEQFF
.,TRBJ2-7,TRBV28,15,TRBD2,TGTGCCAGCAGTTTAATGGGACTAGCCGGTTACGAGCAGTACTTC,CASSLMGLAGYEQYF
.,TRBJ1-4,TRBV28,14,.,TGTGCCAGCAGTTATGGAGCAACTAATGAAAAACTGTTTTTT,CASSYGATNEKLFF
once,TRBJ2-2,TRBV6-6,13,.,TGTGCCACCAAACAGGGTCCAACCGGGGAGCTGTTTTTT,CATKQGPTGELFF
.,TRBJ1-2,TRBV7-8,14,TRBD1,TGTGCCAGCAGCCGTATGACAGGGTACTATGGCTACACCTTC,CASSRMTGYYGYTF
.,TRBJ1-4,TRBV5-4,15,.,TGTGCCAGCAGGCCCGGCGGGACTACAGATGAAAAACTGTTTTTT,CASRPGGTTDEKLFF
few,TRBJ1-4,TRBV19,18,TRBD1,TGTGCCAGTAGTAGCGGCTTTGGTCGGGGACAGCGGAATGAAAAACTGTTTTTT,CASSSGFGRGQRNEKLFF
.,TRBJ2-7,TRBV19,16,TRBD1,TGTGCCAGTAGTATATTAGTCGGGACAGGGGAATACGAGCAGTACTTC,CASSILVGTGEYEQYF
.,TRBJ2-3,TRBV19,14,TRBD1,TGTGCCAGTAGCTCCGGACAGGACACAGATACGCAGTATTTT,CASSSGQDTDTQYF
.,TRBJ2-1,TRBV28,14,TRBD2,TGTGCCAGCAGTCCCGGGACTAGCGGGGGGGAGCAGTTCTTC,CASSPGTSGGEQFF
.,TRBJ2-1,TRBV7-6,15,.,TGTGCCAGCAGCTTACGAATCCTATCTACTGATGAGCAGTTCTTC,CASSLRILSTDEQFF
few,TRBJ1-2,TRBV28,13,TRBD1,TGTGCCAGCAGTCTTCCGGGACAGGGACACTACACCTTC,CASSLPGQGHYTF
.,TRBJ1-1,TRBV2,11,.,TGTGCCAGCGACAGCAACACTGAAGCTTTCTTT,CASDSNTEAFF
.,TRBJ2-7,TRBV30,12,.,TGTGCCTGGAGTCTAGTTTCCTACGAGCAGTACTTC,CAWSLVSYEQYF
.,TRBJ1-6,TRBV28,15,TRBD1,TGTGCCAGCCACAGGGGGCAAGTTGAGAATTCACCCCTCCACTTT,CASHRGQVENSPLHF
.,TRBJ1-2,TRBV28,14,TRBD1,TGTGCCAGCAGTCCCGGGGACAGTTTGGGTGGCTACACCTTC,CASSPGDSLGGYTF
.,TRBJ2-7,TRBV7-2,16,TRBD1,TGTGCCAGCAGCTTAGCTCCGACAGGGAGTTCCGAGGGGGAGTACTTC,CASSLAPTGSSEGEYF
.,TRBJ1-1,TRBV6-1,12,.,TGTGCCAGCATAGCCGTGAACACTGAAGCTTTCTTT,CASIAVNTEAFF
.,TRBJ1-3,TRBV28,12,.,TGTGCCAGTTACCAGGAAGGAAACACCATATATTTT,CASYQEGNTIYF
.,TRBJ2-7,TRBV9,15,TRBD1,TGTGCCAGCAGCGCCGGGACAGGGAGTTCTTACGAGCAGTACTTC,CASSAGTGSSYEQYF
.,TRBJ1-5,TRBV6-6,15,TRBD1,TGTGCCAGCAGTTATCCGACAGGGTCGGATCAGCCCCAGCATTTT,CASSYPTGSDQPQHF
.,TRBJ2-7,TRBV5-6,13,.,TGTGCCAGCAGCTTGAGCTTAGCCTACGAGCAGTACTTC,CASSLSLAYEQYF
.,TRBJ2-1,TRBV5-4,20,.,TGTGCCAGCAGCTTGGACCGCCGACATCGGCCACCGAGCTCCTACAATGAGCAGTTCTTC,CASSLDRRHRPPSSYNEQFF
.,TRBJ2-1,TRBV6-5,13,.,TGTGCCAGCAGTTTAGGCGCGGGCAATGAGCAGTTCTTC,CASSLGAGNEQFF
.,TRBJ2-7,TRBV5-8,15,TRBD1,TGTGCCAGCAGCCTTGGGACAGAGAGCTCCTACGAGCAGTACTTC,CASSLGTESSYEQYF
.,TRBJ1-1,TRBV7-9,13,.,TGTGCCAGCAGCTTAGGCGATTTCACCCGAGCTTTCTTT,CASSLGDFTRAFF